One sample yielded the 21 T cell receptor beta chains listed below, sequenced in a study of sequential checkpoint blockade in melanoma. Treatment described: randomized to nivolumab then ipilimumab (arm A) or the reverse (arm B). Here immunoSEQ multiplex PCR was the method, and the copy in TCRdb shows in-frame clones only, minus some. Counted here are approximately 11,000 clones, approximately 67% occurring once; the ten biggest clones make up approximately 30%. Sequenced material: CD8+ T cells sorted from blood (inferred from file names), taken from a patient given nivolumab and ipilimumab in sequence. These receptor sequences come from a human donor with melanoma.

V and J are TRBV7-9 and TRBJ2-7, with D unresolved. CDR3 length equals 15 residues. Trimming cost V 2 bases and J 0 bases, with 11 bases left between them. Germline-derived CDR1 and CDR2 are SEHNR and FQNEAQ (reference sequence). The CDR3 bases are TGTGCCAGCAGCTTACTTCATCGGAGCTCCTACGAGCAGTACTTC. Its translation is CASSLLHRSSYEQYF.

CDR3 residues: CSVGGSGPHPYEQYF. In DNA, the CDR3 is TGCAGCGTTGGTGGTAGCGGGCCACACCCCTACGAGCAGTACTTC. The chain is built from TRBV29-1 and TRBJ2-7; 7 bases line up with TRBD2. The germline V gene has CDR1 SQVTM and CDR2 ANQGSEA. The CDR3 spans 15 residues. V dropped 4 bases and J dropped 2; count of bases not matched to a gene: 11.

The gene calls are TRBV7-2 and TRBJ1-5; D is uncertain. V was clipped by 2 bases and J by 6 bases, with 17 bases between them. Looked up from germline, CDR1 is SGHTA and CDR2 is FQGNSA. CDR3 length: 16 amino acids. This CDR3 is CASSLLGAPRTQPQHF. In DNA form, the CDR3 reads TGTGCCAGCAGCTTACTGGGAGCCCCTAGGACTCAGCCCCAGCATTTT.

V is TRBV5-6 and J is TRBJ2-5; 7 bases agree with TRBD2. The CDR3 is 16 amino acids. V lost 0 bases to trimming and J lost 3 bases; unmatched junction nucleotides: 8. Germline values: CDR1 SGHDT, CDR2 YYEEEE. CDR3 sequence: CASSLVARGEKETQYF. The CDR3 nucleotides read TGTGCCAGCAGCTTGGTTGCCCGGGGGGAGAAAGAGACCCAGTACTTC.

This sequence joins TRBV19 and TRBJ2-1; TRBD1 matches at 10 bases. The germline V gene has CDR1 LNHDA and CDR2 SQIVND (reference sequence). V dropped 2 bases and J dropped 7; count of bases not matched to a gene: 5. The CDR3 covers 15 residues. CDR3 residues: CASSIPRTGGNEQFF. The CDR3 bases are TGTGCCAGTAGTATACCACGGACAGGGGGGAATGAGCAGTTCTTC.

The genes are TRBV9 and TRBJ1-1, with a tentative D call TRBD1 (5 bases). Germline-derived CDR1 and CDR2 are SGDLS and YYNGEE. V was shortened by 4 bases and J by 8 bases, with 12 bases between the two germline ends. There are 12 residues in the CDR3. The CDR3 sequence: CASSPQGLEAFF. Here the CDR3 DNA reads TGTGCCAGCAGCCCGCAGGGTCTAGAAGCTTTCTTT.

The chain has TRBV19 and TRBJ1-2; TRBD1 matches 9 bases. Germline CDR1 is LNHDA and CDR2 is SQIVND (reference sequence). This CDR3 is built from 15 residues. V lost 6 bases and J lost 4; bases outside the gene matches: 9. The CDR3 bases are TGTGCCAGTAGAGGTTATAACAGGGGGCCCTATGGCTACACCTTC. It translates to CASRGYNRGPYGYTF.

This chain connects TRBV5-8 to TRBJ1-5; no firm D call. V was clipped by 0 bases and J by 7 bases, with 8 bases between them. The CDR3 sequence is 13 residues long. The germline V gene has CDR1 SGHTS and CDR2 YDEGEE. CDR3 nucleotide sequence: TGTGCCAGCAGCTTGGAGAAGAGACAGCCCCAGCATTTT. Its protein product is CASSLEKRQPQHF.

This clone was recorded only once. The chain is built from TRBV29-1 and TRBJ2-7; maybe TRBD1 (5 bases). CDR3 length equals 12 residues. Trimming cost V 0 bases and J 4 bases, with 7 bases left between them. Germline assignment: CDR1 SQVTM and CDR2 ANQGSEA. The CDR3 region has the DNA TGCAGCGTTGAAGATCACAGGTACGAGCAGTACTTC. Its translation is CSVEDHRYEQYF.

This sequence joins TRBV7-9 and TRBJ2-1; 7 nucleotides match TRBD2. V lost 7 bases to trimming and J lost 10 bases; unmatched junction nucleotides: 16. Germline CDR1 SEHNR, CDR2 FQNEAQ (reference sequence). The CDR3 contains 15 residues. CDR3 region: CASNAGGSNGGEQFF. The CDR3 coding sequence is TGTGCCAGCAATGCTGGCGGGAGTAACGGGGGAGAGCAGTTCTTC.

The J gene is TRBJ1-5, the V gene TRBV28; a possible D gene is TRBD1 (5 bases). Germline CDR1 reads MDHEN; CDR2 reads SYDVKM. The CDR3 sequence is 17 residues long. Between the trimmed V and J ends, which lost 4 bases and 0 bases, there was a span of 16 bases. The CDR3, as DNA: TGTGCCAGCAGTTCCGCGGGGGAGTTTCGTAGCAATCAGCCCCAGCATTTT. Translation gives CASSSAGEFRSNQPQHF.

J is TRBJ1-2 and V is TRBV4-3; the D is unclear. V was trimmed by 5 bases and J by 8 bases, leaving 15 bases between them. CDR1 LGHNA and CDR2 YSLEER come from the germline V gene. The CDR3 runs to 13 residues. DNA of the CDR3: TGCGCCAGCAGCGGACTCCTAAGGGAAGGCTACACCTTC. Its translation is CASSGLLREGYTF.

The chain carries TRBV7-8 and TRBJ1-5; 9 nucleotides agree with TRBD1. The CDR3 totals 14 residues. Germline CDR1 is SGHVS and CDR2 is FQNEAQ. The trim removed 3 bases at V and 4 bases at J, leaving 1 base unmatched. The CDR3 DNA reads as TGTGCCAGCAGCTTCGGACAGGGGAATCAGCCCCAGCATTTT. Its protein is CASSFGQGNQPQHF.

The chain employs TRBV4-1 and TRBJ1-6; D is perhaps TRBD1 (5 bases). V was cut by 4 bases and J by 3 bases, with 13 bases left in between. The CDR3 runs 16 residues. Germline V CDR1 and CDR2: MGHRA, YSYEKL. The CDR3 DNA reads as TGCGCCAGCAGCCCATTGGAGGGGCTCTATAATTCACCCCTCCACTTT. Amino acids: CASSPLEGLYNSPLHF.

The CDR3 region has the DNA TGTGCCAGCAGTTTTGGGCGGGGCGAGCAGTACTTC. Translating it yields CASSFGRGEQYF. This rearrangement joins TRBV27 to TRBJ2-7; D possibly corresponds to TRBD2 (6 bases). Germline CDR1 is MNHEY and CDR2 is SMNVEV (reference sequence). V was clipped by 3 bases and J by 6 bases, with 9 bases between them. The CDR3 extends over 12 amino acids.

The genes are TRBV4-3 and TRBJ2-3, with 9 bases that match TRBD2. V was pared by 0 bases and J by 3 bases, with 13 bases of the junction left unmatched. There are 19 residues in the CDR3. CDR1 is LGHNA and CDR2 is YSLEER in the germline V gene. CDR3 nucleotide sequence: TGCGCCAGCAGCCAAGATAACTTGCACGGACTAGCGTCTACAGATACGCAGTATTTT. As protein: CASSQDNLHGLASTDTQYF.

The V and J genes are TRBV10-3 and TRBJ2-5, with D uncertain. V lost 3 bases and J 4 bases, leaving 3 bases between the germline ends. CDR3 length equals 11 residues. Germline loops: CDR1 ENHRY, CDR2 SYGVKD. The CDR3 sequence is CAISDVETQYF. In DNA, the CDR3 is TGTGCCATCAGTGACGTAGAGACCCAGTACTTC.

The chain combines TRBV5-6 with TRBJ1-1; maybe TRBD1 (5 bases). Germline V gene lookup returns CDR1 SGHDT and CDR2 YYEEEE. The V end was cut by 5 bases, the J end by 4 bases, with 12 bases between. The CDR3 sequence is 13 residues long. The CDR3 sequence is CASSDSPSTEAFF. In nucleotides, the CDR3 is TGTGCCAGCAGTGACAGTCCGTCCACTGAAGCTTTCTTT.

V gene TRBV7-9 combines with J gene TRBJ1-1, with D perhaps matching TRBD1 (6 bases). The V end was cut by 2 bases, the J end by 5 bases, with 12 bases between. CDR3 length: 14 amino acids. The V gene's germline CDR1 is SEHNR and CDR2 FQNEAQ (reference sequence). CDR3 loop: CASSLHRGWTEAFF. CDR3 DNA: TGTGCCAGCAGCTTACATAGGGGGTGGACTGAAGCTTTCTTT.

This clone has a handful of counts. This chain uses TRBV27 with TRBJ1-1; TRBD1 might be the D (5 bases). This CDR3 has 14 amino acids. V lost 6 bases, J lost 5 bases, and 16 bases lay in between. From germline, CDR1 is MNHEY and CDR2 SMNVEV (reference sequence). CDR3 residues: CASSPNFPGTEAFF. CDR3 sequence (DNA): TGTGCCAGCAGCCCCAACTTCCCAGGGACTGAAGCTTTCTTT.

The genes are TRBV27 and TRBJ2-2; 7 positions agree with TRBD2. Germline CDR1 and CDR2: MNHEY and SMNVEV (reference sequence). V trimming: 7 bases; J trimming: 5 bases; junction bases outside the gene matches: 10. This CDR3 region has 15 residues. CDR3 amino acids: CASNVGGDGTGELFF. CDR3 bases: TGTGCCAGCAACGTGGGAGGGGATGGAACCGGGGAGCTGTTTTTT.